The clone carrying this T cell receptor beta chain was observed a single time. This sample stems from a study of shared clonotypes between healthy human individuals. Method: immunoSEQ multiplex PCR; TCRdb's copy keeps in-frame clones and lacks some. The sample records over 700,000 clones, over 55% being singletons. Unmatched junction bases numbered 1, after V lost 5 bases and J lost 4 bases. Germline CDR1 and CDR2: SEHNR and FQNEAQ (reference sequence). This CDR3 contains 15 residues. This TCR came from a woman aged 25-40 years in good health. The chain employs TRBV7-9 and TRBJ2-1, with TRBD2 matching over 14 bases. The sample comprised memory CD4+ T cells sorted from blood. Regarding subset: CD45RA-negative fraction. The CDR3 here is CASSRLAGGYNEQFF. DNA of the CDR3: TGTGCCAGCAGCCGACTAGCGGGAGGGTACAATGAGCAGTTCTTC.